This T cell receptor (beta chain) stems from a study of blood T cell repertoires in COVID-19. As for the study in general: PBMCs, B-cell-depleted T cells, or T cells were the source of the cDNA or gDNA that made up the material.

Original processing notes: Reference gene primer amplification yielded estimated nucleated cell counts. Assay used: immunoSEQ multiplex PCR; TCRdb lists only in-frame clones, some missing. From that table come the V and J calls and clone size; the DNA was used to work out D and trimming. Altogether about 180,000 clones are present, 83% being singletons, with the ten largest covering 7.6%. This clonotype was obtained from a woman in her 70s with COVID-19, enrolled during active disease. Sequenced sample: peripheral blood.

The DNA for the CDR3 is TGTGCCACCAGCAGAGATCAAATAGCGGGAGCTTACGAGCAGTACTTC. Translating gives CATSRDQIAGAYEQYF. The gene calls are TRBV15 and TRBJ2-7, with TRBD2 matching 9 bases. This CDR3 region has 16 residues. V lost 0 bases and J lost 4; bases outside the gene matches: 7. Per the germline V gene, CDR1 is LNHNV and CDR2 is YYDKDF (reference sequence).